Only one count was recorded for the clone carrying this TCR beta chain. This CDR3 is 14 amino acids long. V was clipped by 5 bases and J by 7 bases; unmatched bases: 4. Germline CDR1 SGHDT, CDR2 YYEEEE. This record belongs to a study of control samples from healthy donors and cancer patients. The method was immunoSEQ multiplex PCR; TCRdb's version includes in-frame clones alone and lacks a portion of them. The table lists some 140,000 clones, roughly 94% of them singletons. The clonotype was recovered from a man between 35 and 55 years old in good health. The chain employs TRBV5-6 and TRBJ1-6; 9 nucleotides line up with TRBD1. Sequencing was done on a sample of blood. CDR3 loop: CASSSGTGNSPLHF. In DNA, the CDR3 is TGTGCCAGCAGTTCCGGGACAGGGAATTCACCCCTCCACTTT. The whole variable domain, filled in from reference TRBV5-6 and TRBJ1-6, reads DAGVTQSPTHLIKTRGQQVTLRCSPKSGHDTVSWYQQALGQGPQFIFQYYEEEERQRGNFPDRFSGHQFPNYSSELNVNALLLGDSALYLCASSSGTGNSPLHFGNGTRLTVT.